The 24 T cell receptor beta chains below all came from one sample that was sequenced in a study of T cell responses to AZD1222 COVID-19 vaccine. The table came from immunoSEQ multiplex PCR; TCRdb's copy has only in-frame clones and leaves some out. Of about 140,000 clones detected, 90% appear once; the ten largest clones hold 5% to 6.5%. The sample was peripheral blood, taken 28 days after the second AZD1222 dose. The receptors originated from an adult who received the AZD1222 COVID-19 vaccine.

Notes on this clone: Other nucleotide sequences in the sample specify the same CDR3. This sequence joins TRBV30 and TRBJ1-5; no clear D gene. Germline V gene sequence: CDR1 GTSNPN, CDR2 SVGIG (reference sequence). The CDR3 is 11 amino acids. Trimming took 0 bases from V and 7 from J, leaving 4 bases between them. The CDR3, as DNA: TGTGCCTGGAGTGTGGGACAGCCCCAGCATTTT. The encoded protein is CAWSVGQPQHF.

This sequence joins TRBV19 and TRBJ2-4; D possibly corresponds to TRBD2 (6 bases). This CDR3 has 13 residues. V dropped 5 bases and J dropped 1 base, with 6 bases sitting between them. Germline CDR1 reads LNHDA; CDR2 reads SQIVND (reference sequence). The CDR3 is CASSGGAKNIQYF. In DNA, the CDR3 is TGTGCCAGTAGTGGGGGGGCCAAAAACATTCAGTACTTC.

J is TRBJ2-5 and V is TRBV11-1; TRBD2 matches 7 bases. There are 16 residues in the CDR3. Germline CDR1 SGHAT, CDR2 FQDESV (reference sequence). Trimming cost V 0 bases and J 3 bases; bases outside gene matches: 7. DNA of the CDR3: TGTGCCAGCAGCTTAGCGCTAGGGCTAGCGGAAGAGACCCAGTACTTC. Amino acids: CASSLALGLAEETQYF.

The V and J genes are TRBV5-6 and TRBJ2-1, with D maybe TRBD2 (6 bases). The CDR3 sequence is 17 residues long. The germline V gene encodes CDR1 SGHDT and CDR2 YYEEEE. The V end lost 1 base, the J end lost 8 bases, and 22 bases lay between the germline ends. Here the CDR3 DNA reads TGTGCCAGCAGCTTGTTTATGGACTACATTATTCCGGATGAGCAGTTCTTC. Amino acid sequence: CASSLFMDYIIPDEQFF.

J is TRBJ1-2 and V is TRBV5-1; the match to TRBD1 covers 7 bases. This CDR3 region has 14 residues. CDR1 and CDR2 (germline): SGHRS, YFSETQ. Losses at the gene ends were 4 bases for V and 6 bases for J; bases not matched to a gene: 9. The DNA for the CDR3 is TGCGCCAGCAGCCGGGACAGCCGCAGCAATGGCTACACCTTC. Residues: CASSRDSRSNGYTF.

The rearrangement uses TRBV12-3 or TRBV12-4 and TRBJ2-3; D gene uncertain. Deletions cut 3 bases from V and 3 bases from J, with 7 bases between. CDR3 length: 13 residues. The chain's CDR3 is CASSLVLTDTQYF. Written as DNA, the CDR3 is TGTGCCAGCAGTTTGGTTTTAACAGATACGCAGTATTTT.

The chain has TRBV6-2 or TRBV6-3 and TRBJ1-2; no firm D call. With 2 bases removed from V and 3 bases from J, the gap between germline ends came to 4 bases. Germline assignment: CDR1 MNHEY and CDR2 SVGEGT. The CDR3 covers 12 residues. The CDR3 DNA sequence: TGTGCCAGCAGTTACGTGGACTATGGCTACACCTTC. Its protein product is CASSYVDYGYTF.

CDR3 sequence (DNA): TGTGCCAGCAGTTACTCGAGCGGTCCCCAGCATTTT. It codes for CASSYSSGPQHF. The chain links TRBV6-5 to TRBJ1-5; D gene ambiguous. The ends were cut back, 0 bases at V and 10 bases at J, with 7 bases in the middle. The CDR3 is made up of 12 amino acids. CDR1 MNHEY and CDR2 SVGAGI come from the germline V gene.

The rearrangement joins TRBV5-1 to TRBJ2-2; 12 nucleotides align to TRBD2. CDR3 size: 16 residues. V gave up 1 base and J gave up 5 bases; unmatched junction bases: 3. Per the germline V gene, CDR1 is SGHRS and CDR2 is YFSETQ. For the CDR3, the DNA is TGCGCCAGCAGCTTGAAGACTAGCGGGAGTACCGGGGAGCTGTTTTTT. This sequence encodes CASSLKTSGSTGELFF.

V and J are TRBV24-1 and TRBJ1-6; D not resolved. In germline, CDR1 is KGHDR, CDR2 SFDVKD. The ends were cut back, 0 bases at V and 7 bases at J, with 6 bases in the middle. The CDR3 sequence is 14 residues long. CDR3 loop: CATSDLELNSPLHF. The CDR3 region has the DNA TGTGCCACCAGTGATTTGGAATTGAATTCACCCCTCCACTTT.

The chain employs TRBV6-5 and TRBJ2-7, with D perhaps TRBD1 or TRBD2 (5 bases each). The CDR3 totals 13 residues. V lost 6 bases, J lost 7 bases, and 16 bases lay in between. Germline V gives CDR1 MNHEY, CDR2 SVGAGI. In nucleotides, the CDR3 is TGTGCCAGCAGAAGGGACCCGTATCGGGAGCAGTACTTC. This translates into CASRRDPYREQYF.

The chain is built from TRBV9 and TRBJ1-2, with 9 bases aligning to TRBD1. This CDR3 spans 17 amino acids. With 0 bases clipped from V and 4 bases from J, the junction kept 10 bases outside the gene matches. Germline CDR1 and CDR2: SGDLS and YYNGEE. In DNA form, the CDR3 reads TGTGCCAGCAGCGTAGAGTCAGGGACAGGGCGGGTCTATGGCTACACCTTC. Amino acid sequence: CASSVESGTGRVYGYTF.

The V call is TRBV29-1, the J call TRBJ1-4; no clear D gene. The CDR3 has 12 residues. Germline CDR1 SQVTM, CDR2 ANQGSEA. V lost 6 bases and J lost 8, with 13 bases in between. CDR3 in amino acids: CSVRLGEEKLFF. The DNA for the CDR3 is TGCAGCGTCCGACTGGGCGAGGAAAAACTGTTTTTT.

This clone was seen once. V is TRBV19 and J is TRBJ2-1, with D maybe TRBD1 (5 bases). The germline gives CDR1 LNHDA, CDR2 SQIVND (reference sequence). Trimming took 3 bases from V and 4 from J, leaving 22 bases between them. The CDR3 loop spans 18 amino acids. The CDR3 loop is CASSILSQGKGIYNEQFF. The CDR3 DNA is TGTGCCAGTAGTATTCTTAGCCAGGGAAAGGGTATTTACAATGAGCAGTTCTTC. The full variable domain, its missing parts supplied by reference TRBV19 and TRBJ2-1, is DGGITQSPKYLFRKEGQNVTLSCEQNLNHDAMYWYRQDPGQGLRLIYYSQIVNDFQKGDIAEGYSVSREKKESFPLTVTSAQKNPTAFYLCASSILSQGKGIYNEQFFGPGTRLTVL.

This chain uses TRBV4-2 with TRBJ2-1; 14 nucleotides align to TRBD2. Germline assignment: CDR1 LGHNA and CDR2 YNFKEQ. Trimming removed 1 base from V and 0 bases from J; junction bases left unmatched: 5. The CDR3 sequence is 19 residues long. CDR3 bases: TGTGCCAGCAGCCAAGCCGGACTAGCGGGAGGAGACTCCTACAATGAGCAGTTCTTC. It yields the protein CASSQAGLAGGDSYNEQFF.

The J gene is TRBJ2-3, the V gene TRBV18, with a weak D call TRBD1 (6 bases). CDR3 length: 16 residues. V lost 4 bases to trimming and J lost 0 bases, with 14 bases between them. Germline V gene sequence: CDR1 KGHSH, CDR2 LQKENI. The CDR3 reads CASSLRQATSTDTQYF. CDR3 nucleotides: TGTGCCAGCTCACTCCGACAGGCGACTAGCACAGATACGCAGTATTTT.

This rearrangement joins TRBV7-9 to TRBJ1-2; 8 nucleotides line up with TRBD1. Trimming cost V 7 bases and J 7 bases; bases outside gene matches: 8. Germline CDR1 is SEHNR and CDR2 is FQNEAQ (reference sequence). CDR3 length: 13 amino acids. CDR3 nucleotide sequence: TGTGCCAGCAACACCGACAGGGGAGGTGGCTACACCTTC. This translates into CASNTDRGGGYTF.

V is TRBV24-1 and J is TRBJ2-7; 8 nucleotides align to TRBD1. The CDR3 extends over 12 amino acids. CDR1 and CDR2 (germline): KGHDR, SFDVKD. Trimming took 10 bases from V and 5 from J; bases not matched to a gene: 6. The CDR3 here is CATQDRVNEQYF. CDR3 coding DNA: TGTGCCACGCAGGACAGGGTGAACGAGCAGTACTTC.

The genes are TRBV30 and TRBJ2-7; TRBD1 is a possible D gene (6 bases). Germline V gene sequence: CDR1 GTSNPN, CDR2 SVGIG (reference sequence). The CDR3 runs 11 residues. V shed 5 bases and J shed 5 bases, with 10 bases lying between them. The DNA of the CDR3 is TGTGCCTGGGAACCAGGGGACGAGCAGTACTTC. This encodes CAWEPGDEQYF.

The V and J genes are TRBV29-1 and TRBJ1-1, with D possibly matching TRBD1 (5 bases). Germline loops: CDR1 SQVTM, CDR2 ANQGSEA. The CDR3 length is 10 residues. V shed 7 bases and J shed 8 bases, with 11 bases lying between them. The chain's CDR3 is CSGEQVEAFF. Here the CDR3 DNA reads TGCAGCGGAGAACAGGTGGAAGCTTTCTTT.

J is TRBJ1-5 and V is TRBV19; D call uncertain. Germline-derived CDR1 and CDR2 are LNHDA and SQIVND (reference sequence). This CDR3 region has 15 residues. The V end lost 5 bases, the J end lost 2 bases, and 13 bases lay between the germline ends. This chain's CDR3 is CASSLEGARNQPQHF. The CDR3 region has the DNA TGTGCCAGTAGTTTGGAGGGCGCGCGCAATCAGCCCCAGCATTTT. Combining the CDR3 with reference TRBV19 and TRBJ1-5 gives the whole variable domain DGGITQSPKYLFRKEGQNVTLSCEQNLNHDAMYWYRQDPGQGLRLIYYSQIVNDFQKGDIAEGYSVSREKKESFPLTVTSAQKNPTAFYLCASSLEGARNQPQHFGDGTRLSIL.

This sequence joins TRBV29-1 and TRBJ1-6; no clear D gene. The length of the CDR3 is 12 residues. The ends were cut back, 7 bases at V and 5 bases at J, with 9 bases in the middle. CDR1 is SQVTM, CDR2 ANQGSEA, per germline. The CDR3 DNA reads TGCAGCGCAAAAAACAATAATTCACCCCTCCACTTT. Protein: CSAKNNNSPLHF.

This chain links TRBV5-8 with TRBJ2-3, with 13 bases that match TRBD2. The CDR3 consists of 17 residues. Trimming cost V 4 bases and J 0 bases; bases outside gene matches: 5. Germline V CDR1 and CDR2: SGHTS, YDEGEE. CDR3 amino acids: CASSLPGLAGSTDTQYF. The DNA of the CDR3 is TGTGCCAGCAGCCTACCGGGACTAGCGGGGAGCACAGATACGCAGTATTTT.

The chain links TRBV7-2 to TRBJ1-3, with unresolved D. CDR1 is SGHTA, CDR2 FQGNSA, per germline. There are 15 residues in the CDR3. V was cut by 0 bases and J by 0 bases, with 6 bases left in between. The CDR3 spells CASSLAFSSGNTIYF. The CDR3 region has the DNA TGTGCCAGCAGCTTAGCGTTTTCCTCTGGAAACACCATATATTTT. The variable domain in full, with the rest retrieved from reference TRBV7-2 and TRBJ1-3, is GAGVSQSPSNKVTEKGKDVELRCDPISGHTALYWYRQSLGQGLEFLIYFQGNSAPDKSGLPSDRFSAERTGGSVSTLTIQRTQQEDSAVYLCASSLAFSSGNTIYFGEGSWLTVV.